A few counts support the clone carrying this T cell receptor (beta chain). The antigen is not known. Via MiXCR, TCRdb re-called the 5' RACE reads, giving one row per CDR3 protein. Seen here are more than 600,000 distinct CDR3 sequences, around 19% observed once, and the top ten hold under 20%. The data derive from a study of CD8 T cells in ankylosing spondylitis. Study-level findings and limits: Blood from ankylosing spondylitis patients appeared to carry a characteristic roughly 8-variant TCR beta motif.

V shed 7 bases and J shed 4 bases, with 15 bases lying between them. CDR3 size: 14 residues. From germline, CDR1 is SGHRS and CDR2 YFSETQ. This clonotype was sampled from a male donor with ankylosing spondylitis. The chain couples TRBV5-1 to TRBJ2-1, with D perhaps being TRBD1 or TRBD2 (5 bases each). Sequenced input: blood, either unsorted or a sorted T cell fraction (not recorded which). CDR3 loop: CASFPGTTYNEQFF. The CDR3 DNA sequence: TGCGCCAGCTTCCCCGGGACCACTTACAATGAGCAGTTCTTC.